These 17 T cell receptor beta chains share one sample of origin, sequenced in a study of regulatory T cells in long-lasting Graves disease. In building TCR beta libraries, iRepertoire HTBI primers were used together with Arm-PCR of CDR3 regions. TCRdb ran MiXCR on the multiplex PCR reads and lists one entry per CDR3 protein. Of hundreds of thousands of distinct CDR3 sequences listed, under 25% are singletons. As for time point: persistent/refractory GD, antithyroid drugs over 5 years with positive TRAb. With RNA extracted from PBMCs as input, the TCR library was made. Here the sequenced sample was peripheral blood mononuclear cells (PBMCs), taken when the disease was refractory, from a patient treated with antithyroid drugs. The receptors stem from a female donor with Graves disease.

The CDR3 nucleotides read TGCAGCGTCTCTATGGATGGGGGGATAGCCAAAAACATTCAGTACTTC. Protein sequence: CSVSMDGGIAKNIQYF. This chain uses TRBV29-1 with TRBJ2-4; D is perhaps TRBD2 (6 bases). The germline V gene has CDR1 SQVTM and CDR2 ANQGSEA. The V and J ends lost 6 bases and 0 bases respectively, with 18 bases between them. The CDR3 runs to 16 residues.

This clonotype occurred many times. The chain employs TRBV5-6 and TRBJ2-7; D possibly corresponds to TRBD2 (7 bases). The CDR3 sequence is 16 residues long. Germline values: CDR1 SGHDT, CDR2 YYEEEE. Trimming took off 1 base at V and 0 bases at J, with 14 bases between the two ends. The CDR3 reads CASSLSQGLSSYEQYF. The CDR3, as DNA: TGTGCCAGCAGCTTGTCACAGGGACTAAGCTCCTACGAGCAGTACTTC.

This clonotype was observed at least ten times. This chain links TRBV29-1 with TRBJ2-7; 10 bases agree with TRBD2. The CDR3 extends over 15 amino acids. The germline V gene has CDR1 SQVTM and CDR2 ANQGSEA. V lost 2 bases, J lost 5 bases, and 9 bases stayed unmatched. The DNA for the CDR3 is TGCAGCGTTGAATGGGCTAGCGGGAGAGGGGACGAGCAGTACTTC. Protein: CSVEWASGRGDEQYF.

This clonotype was detected many times. The V and J genes are TRBV28 and TRBJ1-6; D remains unclear. CDR3 length equals 13 residues. Germline V gene sequence: CDR1 MDHEN, CDR2 SYDVKM. The V gene lost 6 bases and the J gene lost 7 bases, with 10 bases spanning the gap. CDR3 loop: CASSLDSNSPLHF. In DNA, the CDR3 is TGTGCCAGCAGCTTGGACTCAAATTCACCCCTCCACTTT.

The rearrangement links TRBV19 to TRBJ2-2; weak D call: TRBD1 (6 bases). The germline gives CDR1 LNHDA, CDR2 SQIVND (reference sequence). The CDR3 spans 15 residues. Trimming took off 5 bases at V and 5 bases at J, with 15 bases between the two ends. For the CDR3, the DNA is TGTGCCAGTAGTCCGCCAGGGGCTCTAACCGGGGAGCTGTTTTTT. Translating it yields CASSPPGALTGELFF.

The rearrangement uses TRBV4-3 and TRBJ1-2; 9 nucleotides line up with TRBD1. This CDR3 contains 16 residues. The trim removed 0 bases at V and 5 bases at J, leaving 7 bases unmatched. Germline-derived CDR1 and CDR2 are LGHNA and YSLEER. This CDR3 is CASSQDKFGQGYGYTF. CDR3 DNA sequence: TGCGCCAGCAGCCAAGATAAATTCGGACAGGGGTATGGCTACACCTTC.

This clonotype has more than one count but fewer than ten. CDR3 in amino acids: CAISESGSNGEQYF. Written as DNA, the CDR3 is TGTGCCATCAGTGAGTCGGGGTCCAACGGCGAGCAGTACTTC. The chain has TRBV10-3 and TRBJ2-7; unclear D gene. The V gene's germline CDR1 is ENHRY and CDR2 SYGVKD. The germline V and J ends were trimmed by 0 bases and 6 bases, with 12 bases remaining between them. The CDR3 covers 14 residues.

In DNA form, the CDR3 reads TGTGCCAGCTCAAAGCCCGGGACAGTCTCTGGAAACACCATATATTTT. Translating it yields CASSKPGTVSGNTIYF. The chain joins TRBV7-6 to TRBJ1-3; TRBD1 matches at 7 bases. The CDR3 loop spans 16 amino acids. Germline assignment: CDR1 SGHVS and CDR2 FNYEAQ. With V trimmed by 8 bases and J by 0 bases, 10 bases remained unmatched.

In its sample, this clonotype was seen a few times. CDR3 nucleotide sequence: TGTGCCAGCACCGTTAACTCCGTTAATTCACCCCTCCACTTT. It specifies CASTVNSVNSPLHF. The chain recombines TRBV6-2 or TRBV6-3 with TRBJ1-6; no clear D gene. Per the germline V gene, CDR1 is MNHEY and CDR2 is SVGEGT. V was clipped by 7 bases and J by 6 bases, with 13 bases between them. CDR3 size: 14 residues.

This chain joins TRBV7-2 and TRBJ2-5, with 12 bases lining up with TRBD2. The trim removed 5 bases at V and 4 bases at J, leaving 5 bases unmatched. Germline V CDR1 and CDR2: SGHTA, FQGNSA. This CDR3 region has 15 residues. DNA for the CDR3: TGTGCCAGCAGCACACTAGCGGGAGGCCGAGAGACCCAGTACTTC. This encodes CASSTLAGGRETQYF.

This clonotype was observed at least ten times. The germline gene is not matched at one end of the junction; a read error may be the cause. The chain uses TRBV11-2 and TRBJ2-7; 9 bases agree with TRBD1. This CDR3 spans 13 amino acids. CDR1 and CDR2 (germline): SGHAT, FQNNGV. The CDR3 nucleotides are TGTACCAGCAGCGCCGGGACAGGGTTTGAGCAGTACTTC. Protein: CTSSAGTGFEQYF. Using reference TRBV11-2 and TRBJ2-7 for the parts outside the CDR3, the full variable domain is EAGVAQSPRYKIIEKRQSVAFWCNPISGHATLYWYQQILGQGPKLLIQFQNNGVVDDSQLPKDRFSAERLKGVDSTLKIQPAKLEDSAVYLCTSSAGTGFEQYFGPGTRLTVT.

Only a few counts were recorded for this clonotype. The chain links TRBV10-3 to TRBJ2-6, with TRBD2 matching over 7 bases. The CDR3 consists of 19 residues. V gave up 2 bases and J gave up 0 bases; unmatched junction bases: 10. Germline V lookup: CDR1 ENHRY, CDR2 SYGVKD. CDR3: CAISELGEGRSSGANVLTF. The CDR3 region has the DNA TGTGCCATCAGTGAGCTCGGGGAGGGGAGGAGCTCTGGGGCCAACGTCCTGACTTTC.

This clonotype has a handful of counts. This chain connects TRBV7-2 to TRBJ1-2; D might be TRBD1 (5 bases). The CDR3 contains 14 residues. CDR1 is SGHTA and CDR2 is FQGNSA in the germline V gene. Trimming shortened V by 4 bases and J by 4 bases, and 13 bases separated the two germline ends. This CDR3 reads CASSSKDSIYGYTF. The CDR3 DNA reads TGTGCCAGCAGCTCCAAAGACAGTATCTATGGCTACACCTTC.

In its sample, this clonotype was seen a few times. V is TRBV24-1 and J is TRBJ2-3; no clear D gene. This CDR3 has 14 amino acids. Trimming left V 5 bases short and J 4 bases short, with 12 bases between. CDR1 and CDR2 from the germline V gene are KGHDR and SFDVKD. In DNA form, the CDR3 reads TGTGCCACCAGTGGTTGGGGTGAGCCAGATACGCAGTATTTT. Residues: CATSGWGEPDTQYF.

This clonotype was picked up a small number of times. This chain uses TRBV5-1 with TRBJ1-6; D is unclear. CDR3 length: 16 amino acids. From germline, CDR1 is SGHRS and CDR2 YFSETQ. Deletions cut 0 bases from V and 7 bases from J, with 14 bases between. The CDR3 region is CASSLDSSIANSPLHF. The CDR3 DNA is TGCGCCAGCAGCTTGGACTCCTCGATCGCGAATTCACCCCTCCACTTT.

This clonotype appeared many times. As DNA, the CDR3 is TGTGCCAGCAGTGAGGGACAGGGGGTACAGCCCCAGCATTTT. This translates into CASSEGQGVQPQHF. The chain employs TRBV6-1 and TRBJ1-5; 11 nucleotides align to TRBD1. The CDR3 spans 14 residues. The V gene's germline CDR1 is MNHNS and CDR2 SASEGT. V was pared by 3 bases and J by 7 bases, with 2 bases of the junction left unmatched.

This clonotype was recorded many times. The rearrangement links TRBV6-1 to TRBJ1-2; tentative D call: TRBD1 (6 bases). This CDR3 has 13 amino acids. Trimming removed 5 bases at V and 2 bases at J, with 9 bases between. In germline, CDR1 is MNHNS, CDR2 SASEGT. CDR3 sequence: CASSRGQNYGYTF. CDR3 nucleotides: TGTGCCAGCAGTAGAGGACAGAACTATGGCTACACCTTC.